This T cell receptor (beta chain) is drawn from a study of neurological immune-mediated disorders. Findings and caveats of the study: In HTLV-1-associated myelopathy, TCR clonal expansion was greatest, and in multiple sclerosis it was least, below healthy controls.

The cDNA was generated through 5'RACE incorporating 10-nucleotide random UMIs. Every sequencing run produced over 160 million TCR-beta sequences that came from 15-18 subjects. TCRdb passed the 5' RACE reads through MiXCR, listing each CDR3 protein once. The sample includes some 54,000 distinct CDR3 sequences, roughly 10% of them seen just once. The sample holds many counts of this clonotype. As yet, its antigen is unknown. Sample time point: longitudinal time-point 1 (baseline). Unsorted libraries used 2 million PBMCs kept at -80 degrees C. Germline V gene data show CDR1 as SGHTA and CDR2 as FQGTGA. The CDR3 loop spans 14 amino acids. Deletions cut 2 bases from V and 9 bases from J, with 11 bases between.

V usage is TRBV7-3 and J usage is TRBJ1-6; D is undetermined. The origin of this receptor is a male donor with HTLV-1-associated myelopathy (HAM/TSP). Material for sequencing was PBMCs. The CDR3 sequence: CASSLGPTGSPLHF. The CDR3 bases are TGTGCCAGCAGCTTAGGGCCCACGGGTTCACCCCTCCACTTT.